What follows is one TCR beta chain and its context. The CDR3 runs 13 residues. The V and J ends lost 5 bases and 4 bases respectively, with 9 bases between them. Germline V CDR1 and CDR2: SGHVS, FQNEAQ. Researchers ran the assay at a deep level. The repertoire was sequenced with immunoSEQ multiplex PCR; TCRdb's copy has only in-frame clones and lacks some. The data show over 750,000 clones, with 90% to 97% seen just once and roughly 0.23% held by the top ten. The data derive from a study of shared clonotypes between healthy human individuals. Study context: Donor ages ranged 18 to 49 years: two women, a few men.

Cells designated naive CD8 were CD45RO-negative and were positively selected for CCR7, with terminally differentiated effector memory CD45RA+ cells excluded. The sequenced sample was naive CD8+ T cells sorted from blood. The origin of this receptor is a man aged 25 to 40 in good health. This chain connects TRBV7-8 to TRBJ2-1; D perhaps matches TRBD1 (5 bases). CDR3 loop: CASSLRQYNEQFF. The CDR3 DNA reads as TGTGCCAGCAGCCTTCGACAGTACAATGAGCAGTTCTTC.